Each of the 8 T cell receptor beta chains below was sequenced from the same sample in a study of beta chain features in type 1 diabetes. Reverse transcribing all isolated RNA meant expressed TCRB transcripts were sequenced. Sequencing used immunoSEQ multiplex PCR; TCRdb keeps in-frame clones, though not all of them. The sample records 350,000 to 450,000 clones, over 13% being singletons. The specimen sequenced was naive CD4+ T cells from blood. The receptors were gathered from a woman younger than 30 in good health.

This clone has a handful of counts. The V gene is TRBV30, the J gene TRBJ2-6, with D maybe TRBD2 (5 bases). Trimming removed 3 bases from V and 0 bases from J, with 12 bases in between. The CDR3 length is 16 residues. Germline CDR1 GTSNPN, CDR2 SVGIG (reference sequence). CDR3 sequence reads: CAWSRDRGSGANVLTF. CDR3 nucleotides: TGTGCCTGGAGCCGAGACCGGGGCTCTGGGGCCAACGTCCTGACTTTC. Full variable domain (outside the CDR3, taken from reference TRBV30 and TRBJ2-6): SQTIHQWPATLVQPVGSPLSLECTVEGTSNPNLYWYRQAAGRGLQLLFYSVGIGQISSEVPQNLSASRPQDRQFILSSKKLLLSDSGFYLCAWSRDRGSGANVLTFGAGSRLTVL.

The chain has TRBV7-9 and TRBJ2-3, with D possibly matching TRBD2 (6 bases). The CDR3 runs to 14 residues. The germline V gene encodes CDR1 SEHNR and CDR2 FQNEAQ (reference sequence). The V end lost 5 bases, the J end lost 3 bases, and 12 bases lay between the germline ends. CDR3: CASSLRLGTDTQYF. The CDR3 DNA reads as TGTGCCAGCAGCCTCAGACTAGGAACAGATACGCAGTATTTT.

This clone was seen more than once but under ten times. The chain has TRBV7-2 and TRBJ1-5; maybe TRBD1 (5 bases). The CDR3 is 11 amino acids. Germline assignment: CDR1 SGHTA and CDR2 FQGNSA. With 8 bases removed from V and 6 bases from J, the gap between germline ends came to 8 bases. This CDR3 reads CASGGTQPQHF. CDR3 DNA: TGTGCCAGCGGAGGGACTCAGCCCCAGCATTTT.

V is TRBV10-3 and J is TRBJ2-1; 10 positions agree with TRBD2. The CDR3 is made up of 13 amino acids. CDR1 and CDR2 from the germline V gene are ENHRY and SYGVKD. V shed 7 bases and J 9 bases; nucleotides not matched to a gene: 6. CDR3 sequence (DNA): TGTGCCATCACTAGCGGGAGCGCGGCTGAGCAGTTCTTC. Amino acid sequence: CAITSGSAAEQFF.

Turning to this clone: Other DNA sequences of this sample code for an identical CDR3. The rearrangement uses TRBV4-2 and TRBJ1-2, with 7 bases identical to TRBD1. The CDR3 spans 12 residues. The germline CDR1 and CDR2 sequences are LGHNA and YNFKEQ. Trimming removed 1 base from V and 11 bases from J; junction bases left unmatched: 4. CDR3 sequence reads: CASSQGGRGYTF. DNA for the CDR3: TGTGCCAGCAGCCAAGGTGGCAGGGGGTACACCTTC.

The chain uses TRBV15 and TRBJ2-5; 12 bases are shared with TRBD1. This CDR3 contains 18 residues. CDR1 and CDR2 (germline): LNHNV, YYDKDF (reference sequence). The J segment lost 5 bases and the V segment lost 0 bases, leaving 10 bases of the junction unmatched. The CDR3 sequence: CATSRDHRDRGRSETQYF. CDR3 bases: TGTGCCACCAGCAGAGACCACCGGGACAGGGGGCGTTCGGAGACCCAGTACTTC.

The chain is built from TRBV6-7 and TRBJ2-3; 9 nucleotides align to TRBD1. TRBV6-7 falls under the ORF class, with uncertain function. The CDR3 has 13 residues. Trimming removed 10 bases from V and 5 bases from J; junction bases left unmatched: 7. The CDR3 loop reads CATQGQGGDTQYF. CDR3 coding DNA: TGTGCCACTCAGGGACAGGGTGGAGATACGCAGTATTTT.

The J gene is TRBJ1-2, the V gene TRBV5-6; D gene ambiguous. The CDR3 has 12 residues. CDR1 is SGHDT, CDR2 YYEEEE, per germline. Trimming removed 6 bases from V and 8 bases from J, with 14 bases in between. In nucleotides, the CDR3 is TGTGCCAGCACCTGGACGCGGGGAGGCTACACCTTC. Translation gives CASTWTRGGYTF.